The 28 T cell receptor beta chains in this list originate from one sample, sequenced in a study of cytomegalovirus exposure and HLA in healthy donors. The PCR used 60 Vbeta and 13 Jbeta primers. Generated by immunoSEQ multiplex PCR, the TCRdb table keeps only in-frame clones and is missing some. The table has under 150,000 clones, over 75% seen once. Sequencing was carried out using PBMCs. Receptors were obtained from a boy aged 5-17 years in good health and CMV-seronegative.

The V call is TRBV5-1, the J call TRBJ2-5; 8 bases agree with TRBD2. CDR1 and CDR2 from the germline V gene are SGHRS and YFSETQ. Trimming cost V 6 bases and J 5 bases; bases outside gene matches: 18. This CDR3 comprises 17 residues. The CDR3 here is CASIDVGGGGPSETQYF. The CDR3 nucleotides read TGCGCCAGCATCGACGTTGGGGGCGGGGGGCCAAGTGAGACCCAGTACTTC.

The chain's CDR3 is CASSPGGQGWYEQYF. CDR3 coding DNA: TGTGCCAGCAGCCCCGGGGGACAGGGGTGGTACGAGCAGTACTTC. The rearrangement uses TRBV14 and TRBJ2-7, with 10 bases identical to TRBD1. Germline CDR1 and CDR2: SGHDN and FVKESK. The CDR3 is 15 amino acids. J was trimmed by 4 bases and V by 4 bases; bases with no gene match: 7.

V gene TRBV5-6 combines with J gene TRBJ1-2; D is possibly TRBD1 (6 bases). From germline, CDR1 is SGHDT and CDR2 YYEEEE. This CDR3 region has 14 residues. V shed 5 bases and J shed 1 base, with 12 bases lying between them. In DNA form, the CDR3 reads TGTGCCAGCAGAACAGGGTTAGATAACTATGGCTACACCTTC. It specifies CASRTGLDNYGYTF.

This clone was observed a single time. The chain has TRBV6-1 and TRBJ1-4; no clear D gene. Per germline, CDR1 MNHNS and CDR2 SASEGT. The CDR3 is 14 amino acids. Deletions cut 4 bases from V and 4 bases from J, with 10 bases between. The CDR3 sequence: CASSGTALNEKLFF. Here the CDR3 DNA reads TGTGCCAGCAGTGGGACTGCTCTTAATGAAAAACTGTTTTTT.

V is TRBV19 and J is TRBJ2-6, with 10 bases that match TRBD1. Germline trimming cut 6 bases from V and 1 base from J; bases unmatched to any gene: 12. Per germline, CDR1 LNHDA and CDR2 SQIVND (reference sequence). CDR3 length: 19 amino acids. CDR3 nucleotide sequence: TGTGCCAGTAGACGCAAGGGGACAGGGGTTCTATCTGGGGCCAACGTCCTGACTTTC. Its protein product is CASRRKGTGVLSGANVLTF.

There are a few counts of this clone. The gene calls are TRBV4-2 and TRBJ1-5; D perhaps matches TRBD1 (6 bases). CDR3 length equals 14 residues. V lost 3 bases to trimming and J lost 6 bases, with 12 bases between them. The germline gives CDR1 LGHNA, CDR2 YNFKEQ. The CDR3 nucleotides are TGTGCCAGCAGCCAGACACAGGGAATTCAGCCCCAGCATTTT. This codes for CASSQTQGIQPQHF.

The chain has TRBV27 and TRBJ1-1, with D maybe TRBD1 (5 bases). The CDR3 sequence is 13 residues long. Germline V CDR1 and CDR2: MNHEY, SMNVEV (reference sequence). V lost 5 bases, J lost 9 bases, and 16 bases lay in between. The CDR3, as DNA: TGTGCCAGCAGTCCATCCGGGACTGAAAAAGCTTTCTTT. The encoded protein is CASSPSGTEKAFF.

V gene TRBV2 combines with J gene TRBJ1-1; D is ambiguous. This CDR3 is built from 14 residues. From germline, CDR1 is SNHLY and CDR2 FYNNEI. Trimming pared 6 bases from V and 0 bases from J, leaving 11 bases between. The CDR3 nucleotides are TGTGCCAGCAGAGATACAGAGATGAACACTGAAGCTTTCTTT. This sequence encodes CASRDTEMNTEAFF.

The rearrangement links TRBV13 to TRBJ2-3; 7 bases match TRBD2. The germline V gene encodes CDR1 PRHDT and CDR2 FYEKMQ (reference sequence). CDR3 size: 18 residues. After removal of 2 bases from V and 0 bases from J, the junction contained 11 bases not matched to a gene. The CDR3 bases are TGTGCCAGCAGCTTAATTGCGGGACTAATGGGGAGCACAGATACGCAGTATTTT. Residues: CASSLIAGLMGSTDTQYF.

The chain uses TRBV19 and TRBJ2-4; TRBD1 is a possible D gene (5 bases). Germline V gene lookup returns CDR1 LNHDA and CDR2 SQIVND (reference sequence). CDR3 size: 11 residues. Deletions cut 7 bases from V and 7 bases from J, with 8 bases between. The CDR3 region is CASKQGNIQYF. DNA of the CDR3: TGTGCCAGTAAGCAGGGCAACATTCAGTACTTC.

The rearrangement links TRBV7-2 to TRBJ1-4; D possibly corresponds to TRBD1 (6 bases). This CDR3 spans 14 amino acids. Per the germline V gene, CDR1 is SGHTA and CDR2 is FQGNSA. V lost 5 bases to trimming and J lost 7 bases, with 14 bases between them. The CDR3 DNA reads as TGTGCCAGCAGCGTTCGGGGGGGCGGTGAAAAACTGTTTTTT. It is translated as CASSVRGGGEKLFF.

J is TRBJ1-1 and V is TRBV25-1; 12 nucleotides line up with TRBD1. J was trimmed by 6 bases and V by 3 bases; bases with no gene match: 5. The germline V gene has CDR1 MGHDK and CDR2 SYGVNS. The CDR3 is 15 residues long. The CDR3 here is CASSDPGQGASEAFF. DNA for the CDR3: TGTGCCAGCAGTGACCCGGGACAGGGGGCTTCTGAAGCTTTCTTT.

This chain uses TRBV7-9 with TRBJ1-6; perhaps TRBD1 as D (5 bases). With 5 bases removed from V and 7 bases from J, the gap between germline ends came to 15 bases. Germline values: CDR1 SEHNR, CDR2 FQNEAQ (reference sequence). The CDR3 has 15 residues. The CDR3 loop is CASSEYRGVNSPLHF. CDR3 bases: TGTGCCAGCAGCGAATACCGGGGGGTGAATTCACCCCTCCACTTT.

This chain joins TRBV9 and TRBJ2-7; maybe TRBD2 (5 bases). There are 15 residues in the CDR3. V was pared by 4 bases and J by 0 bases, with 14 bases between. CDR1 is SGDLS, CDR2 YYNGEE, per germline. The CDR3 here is CASSTSAVDSYEQYF. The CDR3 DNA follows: TGTGCCAGCAGCACTTCAGCGGTAGACTCCTACGAGCAGTACTTC. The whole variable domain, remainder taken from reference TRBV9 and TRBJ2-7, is DSGVTQTPKHLITATGQRVTLRCSPRSGDLSVYWYQQSLDQGLQFLIQYYNGEERAKGNILERFSAQQFPDLHSELNLSSLELGDSALYFCASSTSAVDSYEQYFGPGTRLTVT.

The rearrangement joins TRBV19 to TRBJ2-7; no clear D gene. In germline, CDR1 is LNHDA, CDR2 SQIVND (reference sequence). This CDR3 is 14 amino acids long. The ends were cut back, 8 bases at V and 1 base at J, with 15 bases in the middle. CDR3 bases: TGTGCCAGTTCCCCGGCAGGCCAGTCCTACGAGCAGTACTTC. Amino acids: CASSPAGQSYEQYF. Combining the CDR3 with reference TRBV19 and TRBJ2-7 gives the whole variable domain DGGITQSPKYLFRKEGQNVTLSCEQNLNHDAMYWYRQDPGQGLRLIYYSQIVNDFQKGDIAEGYSVSREKKESFPLTVTSAQKNPTAFYLCASSPAGQSYEQYFGPGTRLTVT.

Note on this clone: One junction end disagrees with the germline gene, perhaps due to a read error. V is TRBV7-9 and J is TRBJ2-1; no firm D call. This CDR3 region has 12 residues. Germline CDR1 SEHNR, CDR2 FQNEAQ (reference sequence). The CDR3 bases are TGTTCCAGCAGCTTAGGTGGCGGCGAGCAGTTCTTC. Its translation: CSSSLGGGEQFF.

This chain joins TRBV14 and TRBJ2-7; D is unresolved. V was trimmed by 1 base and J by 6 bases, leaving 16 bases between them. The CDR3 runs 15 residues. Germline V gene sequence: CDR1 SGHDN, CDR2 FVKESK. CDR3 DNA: TGTGCCAGCAGCCAAGCCGCACCCCGCCTAAGCGAGCAGTACTTC. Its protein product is CASSQAAPRLSEQYF.

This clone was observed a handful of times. The CDR3 nucleotides are TGTGCCAGCAGCCAAGACCGGGGGTACGATACGCAGTATTTT. Protein sequence: CASSQDRGYDTQYF. This chain connects TRBV4-2 to TRBJ2-3, with TRBD2 as a possible D gene (6 bases). Germline V gene data show CDR1 as LGHNA and CDR2 as YNFKEQ. Trimming stripped 0 bases from V and 6 bases from J, with 10 bases between. The length of the CDR3 is 14 residues.

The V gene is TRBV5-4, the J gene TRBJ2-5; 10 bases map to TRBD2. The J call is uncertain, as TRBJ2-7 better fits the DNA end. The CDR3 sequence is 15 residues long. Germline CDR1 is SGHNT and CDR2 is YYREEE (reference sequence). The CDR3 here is CASSPGTSELYEQYF. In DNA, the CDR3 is TGTGCCAGCAGCCCCGGGACTAGCGAACTTTACGAGCAGTACTTC.

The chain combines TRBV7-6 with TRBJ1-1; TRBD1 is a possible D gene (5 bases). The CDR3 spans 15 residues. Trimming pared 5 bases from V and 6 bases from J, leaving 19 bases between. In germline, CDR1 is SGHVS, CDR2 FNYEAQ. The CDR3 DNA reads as TGTGCCAGCAGCCCCGGGACTATGGGGATCGCTGAAGCTTTCTTT. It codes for CASSPGTMGIAEAFF.

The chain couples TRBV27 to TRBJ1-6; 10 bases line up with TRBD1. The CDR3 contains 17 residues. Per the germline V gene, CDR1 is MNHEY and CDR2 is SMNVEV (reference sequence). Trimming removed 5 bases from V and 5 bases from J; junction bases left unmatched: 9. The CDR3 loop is CASSPGDRGMDNSPLHF. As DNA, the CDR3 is TGTGCCAGCAGTCCCGGGGACAGGGGAATGGATAATTCACCCCTCCACTTT.

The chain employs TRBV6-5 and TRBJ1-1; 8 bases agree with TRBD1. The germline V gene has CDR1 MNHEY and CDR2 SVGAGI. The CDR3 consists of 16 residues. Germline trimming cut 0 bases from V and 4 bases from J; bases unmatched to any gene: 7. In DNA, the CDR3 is TGTGCCAGCAGTTACTCGAAAGGACAGGGCCCCACTGAAGCTTTCTTT. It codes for CASSYSKGQGPTEAFF.

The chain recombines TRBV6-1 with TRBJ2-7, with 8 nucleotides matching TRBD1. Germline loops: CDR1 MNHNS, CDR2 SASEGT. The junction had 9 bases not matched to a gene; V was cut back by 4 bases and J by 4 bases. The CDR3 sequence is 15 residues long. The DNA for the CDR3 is TGTGCCAGCAGTGTCTCAGGGGGCAATGATTACGAGCAGTACTTC. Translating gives CASSVSGGNDYEQYF.

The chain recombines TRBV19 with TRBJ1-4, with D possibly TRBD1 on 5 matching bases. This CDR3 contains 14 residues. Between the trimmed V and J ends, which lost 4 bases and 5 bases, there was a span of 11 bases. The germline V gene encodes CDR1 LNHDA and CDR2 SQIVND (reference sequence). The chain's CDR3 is CASSTLSGNEKLFF. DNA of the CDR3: TGTGCCAGTAGTACGTTGTCAGGGAATGAAAAACTGTTTTTT.

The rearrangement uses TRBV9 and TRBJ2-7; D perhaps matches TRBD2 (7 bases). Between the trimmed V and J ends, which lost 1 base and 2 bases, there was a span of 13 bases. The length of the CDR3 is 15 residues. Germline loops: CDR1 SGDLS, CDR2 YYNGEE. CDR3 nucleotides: TGTGCCAGCAGCGTATTTCGGGGGGCCCCCTACGAGCAGTACTTC. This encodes CASSVFRGAPYEQYF.

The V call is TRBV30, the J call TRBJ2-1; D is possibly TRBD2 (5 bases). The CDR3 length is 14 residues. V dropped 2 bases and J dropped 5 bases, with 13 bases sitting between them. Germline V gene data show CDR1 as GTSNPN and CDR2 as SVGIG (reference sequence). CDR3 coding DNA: TGTGCCTGGAGTCGGGGTACGGGAAACAATGAGCAGTTCTTC. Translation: CAWSRGTGNNEQFF.

DNA for the CDR3: TGCGCCAGCAGCCAGAGGGGGGGGGATACGCAGTATTTT. Its protein product is CASSQRGGDTQYF. V gene TRBV4-3 combines with J gene TRBJ2-3; TRBD2 is a possible D gene (7 bases). Per the germline V gene, CDR1 is LGHNA and CDR2 is YSLEER. V was clipped by 3 bases and J by 6 bases, with 10 bases between them. The CDR3 is made up of 13 amino acids.

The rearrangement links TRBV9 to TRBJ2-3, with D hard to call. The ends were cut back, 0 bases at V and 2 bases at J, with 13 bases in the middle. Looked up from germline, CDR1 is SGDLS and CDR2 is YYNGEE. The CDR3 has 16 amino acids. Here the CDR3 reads CASSVAGDSITDTQYF. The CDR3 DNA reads TGTGCCAGCAGCGTAGCTGGAGACTCTATCACAGATACGCAGTATTTT.